This T cell receptor beta chain was sequenced for a study of graft-versus-host responses after intestinal transplantation. Study information: Multivisceral, liver-intestinal, or isolated intestinal transplants were performed in recipients.

With 5 bases removed from V and 4 bases from J, the gap between germline ends came to 15 bases. The CDR3 has 15 amino acids. Germline V gene data show CDR1 as SGHNT and CDR2 as YENEEA. Findings and caveats of the study: Subjects displaying graft-donor T cell macrochimerism possessed elevated graft-versus-host to host-versus-graft clonal ratios inside allografts. Some GvH clones were seen earlier in gut or blood, suggesting intestinal origin.

Processing released intraepithelial and lamina propria lymphocytes from the graft tissue. Concerning this clone itself: What it binds is not known. Other nucleotide sequences in the sample specify the same CDR3.

TCRdb's table, derived via immunoSEQ multiplex PCR, lists solely in-frame clones and lacks some. The table records fewer than 9,500 clones, under 80% of them present only once. This receptor was identified in a human patient who received an intestinal transplant, so some T cells may come from the graft donor. V is TRBV11-3 and J is TRBJ2-1; D is possibly TRBD1 (5 bases). The sample was ileum tissue, taken about 70 weeks after intestinal transplant. The CDR3 region has the DNA TGTGCCAGCAGCCTCGAGCAGGGTGGGTACAATGAGCAGTTCTTC. It yields the protein CASSLEQGGYNEQFF.